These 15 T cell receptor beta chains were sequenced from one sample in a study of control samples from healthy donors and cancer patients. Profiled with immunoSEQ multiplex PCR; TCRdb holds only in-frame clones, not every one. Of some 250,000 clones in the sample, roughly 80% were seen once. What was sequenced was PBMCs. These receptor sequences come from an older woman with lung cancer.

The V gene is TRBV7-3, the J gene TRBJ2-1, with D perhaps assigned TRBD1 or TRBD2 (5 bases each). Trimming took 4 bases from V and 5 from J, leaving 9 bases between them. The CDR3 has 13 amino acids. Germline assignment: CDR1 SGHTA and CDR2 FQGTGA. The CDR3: CASSWDRDNEQFF. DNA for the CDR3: TGTGCCAGCAGCTGGGACCGGGACAATGAGCAGTTCTTC.

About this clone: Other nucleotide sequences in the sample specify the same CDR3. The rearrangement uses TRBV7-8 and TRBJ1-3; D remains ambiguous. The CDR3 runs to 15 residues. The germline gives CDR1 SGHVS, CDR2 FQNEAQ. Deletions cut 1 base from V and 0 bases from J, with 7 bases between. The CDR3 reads CASSLDRLSGNTIYF. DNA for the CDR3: TGTGCCAGCAGCTTAGACAGACTCTCTGGAAACACCATATATTTT.

The CDR3 nucleotides are TGTGCCAGCAGCGCTCTGGGGACAGGGTCCTATAATTCACCCCTCCACTTT. Amino acid sequence: CASSALGTGSYNSPLHF. The chain carries TRBV5-4 and TRBJ1-6; 9 bases fit TRBD1. Germline V CDR1 and CDR2: SGHNT, YYREEE (reference sequence). The J segment lost 1 base and the V segment lost 4 bases, leaving 6 bases of the junction unmatched. The CDR3 totals 17 residues.

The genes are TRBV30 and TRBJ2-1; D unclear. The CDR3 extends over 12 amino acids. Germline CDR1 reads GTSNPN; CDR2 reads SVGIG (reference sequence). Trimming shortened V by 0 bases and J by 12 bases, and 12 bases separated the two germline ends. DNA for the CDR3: TGTGCCTGGAGTGTATTGGTCGGATCGCAGTTCTTC. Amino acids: CAWSVLVGSQFF. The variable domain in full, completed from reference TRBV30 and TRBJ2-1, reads SQTIHQWPATLVQPVGSPLSLECTVEGTSNPNLYWYRQAAGRGLQLLFYSVGIGQISSEVPQNLSASRPQDRQFILSSKKLLLSDSGFYLCAWSVLVGSQFFGPGTRLTVL.

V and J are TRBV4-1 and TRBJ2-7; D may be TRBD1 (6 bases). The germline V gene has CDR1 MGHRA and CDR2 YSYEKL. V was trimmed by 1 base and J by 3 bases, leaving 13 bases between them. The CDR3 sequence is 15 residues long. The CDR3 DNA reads TGCGCCAGCAGCCAAGTGGGCAGGGGCGACTACGAGCAGTACTTC. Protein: CASSQVGRGDYEQYF.

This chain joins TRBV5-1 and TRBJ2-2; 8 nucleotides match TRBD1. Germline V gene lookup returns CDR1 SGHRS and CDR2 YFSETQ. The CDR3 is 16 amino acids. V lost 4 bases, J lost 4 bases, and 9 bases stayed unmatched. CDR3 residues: CASSRDRGLGTGELFF. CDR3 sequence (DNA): TGCGCCAGCAGCCGAGACAGGGGTTTGGGCACCGGGGAGCTGTTTTTT.

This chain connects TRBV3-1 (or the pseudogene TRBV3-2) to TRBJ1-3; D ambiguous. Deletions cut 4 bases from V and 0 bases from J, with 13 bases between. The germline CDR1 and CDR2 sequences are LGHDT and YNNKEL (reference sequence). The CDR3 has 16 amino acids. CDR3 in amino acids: CASSPSEVRSGNTIYF. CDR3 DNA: TGTGCCAGCAGCCCGTCCGAGGTCCGCTCTGGAAACACCATATATTTT.

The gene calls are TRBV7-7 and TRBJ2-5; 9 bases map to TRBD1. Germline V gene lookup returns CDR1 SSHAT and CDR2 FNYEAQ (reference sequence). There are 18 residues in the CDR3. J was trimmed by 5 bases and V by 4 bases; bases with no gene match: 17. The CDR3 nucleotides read TGTGCCAGCAGCTCAATTCCCCCGGGACAGGGTGCGGTGGAGACCCAGTACTTC. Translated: CASSSIPPGQGAVETQYF.

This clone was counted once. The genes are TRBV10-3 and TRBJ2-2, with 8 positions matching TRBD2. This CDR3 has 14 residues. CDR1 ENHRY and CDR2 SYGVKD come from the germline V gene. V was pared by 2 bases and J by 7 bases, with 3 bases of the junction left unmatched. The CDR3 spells CAISERGGRGELFF. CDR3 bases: TGTGCCATCAGTGAGCGGGGGGGGCGCGGGGAGCTGTTTTTT.

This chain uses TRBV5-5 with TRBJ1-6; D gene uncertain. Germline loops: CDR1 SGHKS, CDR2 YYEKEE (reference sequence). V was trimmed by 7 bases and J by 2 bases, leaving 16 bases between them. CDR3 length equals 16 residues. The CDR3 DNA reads TGTGCCAGCCGCTCTGTAGCGGGCACCTATAATTCACCCCTCCACTTT. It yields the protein CASRSVAGTYNSPLHF.

The CDR3, as DNA: TGTGCCAGCAGCCCGGGAGGGGCCGTCTACAATGAGCAGTTCTTC. It codes for CASSPGGAVYNEQFF. The gene calls are TRBV7-9 and TRBJ2-1; 8 bases are a match to TRBD2. The CDR3 contains 15 residues. The V segment lost 5 bases and the J segment 3 bases; nucleotides outside the gene matches: 6. CDR1 SEHNR and CDR2 FQNEAQ come from the germline V gene (reference sequence).

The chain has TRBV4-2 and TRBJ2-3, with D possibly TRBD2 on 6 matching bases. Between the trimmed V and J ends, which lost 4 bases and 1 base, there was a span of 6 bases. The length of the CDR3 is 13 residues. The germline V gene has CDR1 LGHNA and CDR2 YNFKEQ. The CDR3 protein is CASSRGGTDTQYF. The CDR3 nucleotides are TGTGCCAGCAGCCGGGGGGGCACAGATACGCAGTATTTT.

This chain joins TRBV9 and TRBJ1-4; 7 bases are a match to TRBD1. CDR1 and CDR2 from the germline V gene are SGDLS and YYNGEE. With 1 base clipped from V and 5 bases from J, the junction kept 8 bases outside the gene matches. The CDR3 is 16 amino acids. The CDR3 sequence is CASSVLPQGSNEKLFF. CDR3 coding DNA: TGTGCCAGCAGCGTATTGCCACAGGGGTCCAATGAAAAACTGTTTTTT.

The CDR3 DNA reads TGTGCCAGCAGTCCCGGCGGGGGGGCAAACACCATATATTTT. It translates to CASSPGGGANTIYF. The chain recombines TRBV28 with TRBJ1-3, with D perhaps TRBD1 (6 bases). Trimming took off 5 bases at V and 6 bases at J, with 14 bases between the two ends. Germline CDR1 is MDHEN and CDR2 is SYDVKM. This CDR3 has 14 residues.

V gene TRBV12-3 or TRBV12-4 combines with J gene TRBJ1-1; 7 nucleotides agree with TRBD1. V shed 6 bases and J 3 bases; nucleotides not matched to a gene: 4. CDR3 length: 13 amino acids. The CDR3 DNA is TGTGCCAGCAGCTCCGGACAGGACACTGAAGCTTTCTTT. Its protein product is CASSSGQDTEAFF.